These T cell receptor beta chains were read from a single sample in a study of blood T cell repertoires in COVID-19. TCRdb's table, derived via immunoSEQ multiplex PCR, lists solely in-frame clones and lacks some. The sample includes some 290,000 clones, 70% to 90% of them seen just once. The sequenced sample consisted of peripheral blood. All receptors come from a man between 18 and 29 years old with active or convalescent COVID-19. Each CDR3 is given with its conserved first and last residue. Fields, in order: clone size, J gene, V gene, CDR3 length, D gene, CDR3 DNA, CDR3 protein. The D gene is left open where the match is weak. Clone sizes are given selectively: once, few, many, or a class where the clone is expanded.

- | TRBJ2-7 | TRBV18 | 17 | TRBD2 | TGTGCCAGCTCGCCCCGGAGCCTAGCGGGAGATAGTTACGAGCAGTACTTC | CASSPRSLAGDSYEQYF
- | TRBJ1-4 | TRBV28 | 12 | - | TGTGCCAGCAGTCAGGGGACAGAAAAACTGTTTTTT | CASSQGTEKLFF
- | TRBJ1-4 | TRBV3-1/TRBV3-2 | 15 | - | TGTGCCAGCAGCCCCCAACACATCCCTAATGAAAAACTGTTTTTT | CASSPQHIPNEKLFF
- | TRBJ1-6 | TRBV28 | 18 | TRBD1 | TGTGCCAGCAGAGAAACGACAGGGGCCGATCTAGGAAATTCACCCCTCCACTTT | CASRETTGADLGNSPLHF
- | TRBJ1-5 | TRBV30 | 15 | - | TGTGCCTGGAGTTCGGAGAGTGGGAGCAATCAGCCCCAGCATTTT | CAWSSESGSNQPQHF
- | TRBJ2-1 | TRBV7-2 | 17 | TRBD2 | TGTGCCAGCAGCGCCACACTAGCGGGGAACCCTCACAATGAGCAGTTCTTC | CASSATLAGNPHNEQFF
- | TRBJ2-1 | TRBV3-1/TRBV3-2 | 13 | - | TGTGCCAGCAGCCAAGGAGTCGGGAATGAGCAGTTCTTC | CASSQGVGNEQFF
- | TRBJ2-3 | TRBV27 | 15 | TRBD2 | TGTGCCAGCAGTCTCCCCGGGGGGGGTTTCGATACGCAGTATTTT | CASSLPGGGFDTQYF
- | TRBJ2-3 | TRBV27 | 17 | - | TGTGCCAGCAGTTTATCGATCATTGGGCCGAGCACAGATACGCAGTATTTT | CASSLSIIGPSTDTQYF
- | TRBJ1-1 | TRBV24-1 | 11 | - | TGTGCCACCAGTGGCGGGCGTAAAGCTTTCTTT | CATSGGRKAFF
- | TRBJ1-5 | TRBV2 | 14 | - | TGTGCCAGCAGTGAAAGAGGGTTTGTTCAGCCCCAGCATTTT | CASSERGFVQPQHF
few | TRBJ1-2 | TRBV6-5 | 15 | TRBD1 | TGTGCCAGCAGAGGGGACAGGGCCCTGGGCTATGGCTACACCTTC | CASRGDRALGYGYTF
- | TRBJ1-3 | TRBV7-9 | 14 | - | TGTGCCAGCGCCCGAGTTGGCTCTGGAAACACCATATATTTT | CASARVGSGNTIYF
- | TRBJ2-7 | TRBV6-2/TRBV6-3 | 15 | TRBD2 | TGTGCCAGCAGTTACCGGGGGGGTCTCTCCTACGAGCAGTACTTC | CASSYRGGLSYEQYF
- | TRBJ1-2 | TRBV19 | 16 | TRBD1 | TGTGCCAGTAGGGCACCCGGGACAGGGGCTGGGTATGGCTACACCTTC | CASRAPGTGAGYGYTF
- | TRBJ1-6 | TRBV6-4 | 13 | TRBD1 | TGTGCCAGCAGTGGTCAGGGGGGTTCACCCCTCCACTTT | CASSGQGGSPLHF
- | TRBJ2-7 | TRBV18 | 14 | - | TGTGCCAGCTCACCTACAGGGTTTTCCTACGAGCAGTACTTC | CASSPTGFSYEQYF
- | TRBJ2-3 | TRBV9 | 16 | - | TGTGCCAGCAGCGTCTTGGGGGCAGCCGAAACAGATACGCAGTATTTT | CASSVLGAAETDTQYF
- | TRBJ1-1 | TRBV6-5 | 12 | - | TGTGCCAGCAGTTACTCCGGGGTGGAAGCTTTCTTT | CASSYSGVEAFF
- | TRBJ2-6 | TRBV24-1 | 13 | - | TGTGCCACCAGAGCCTCTGGGGCCAACGTCCTGACTTTC | CATRASGANVLTF
- | TRBJ2-7 | TRBV6-5 | 14 | - | TGTGCCAGCAGAACGCAGGCCGCAGGCTACGAGCAGTACTTC | CASRTQAAGYEQYF
- | TRBJ1-1 | TRBV28 | 13 | TRBD1 | TGTGCCATCACAGGGGCAGGTTACACTGAAGCTTTCTTT | CAITGAGYTEAFF
- | TRBJ1-2 | TRBV18 | 13 | - | TGTGCCAGCTCACCACAGTTGGAGGGAGGCTACACCTTC | CASSPQLEGGYTF
- | TRBJ2-3 | TRBV5-1 | 14 | - | TGCGCCAGCAGCTTAGACAGGAGCCGAGATACGCAGTATTTT | CASSLDRSRDTQYF
- | TRBJ2-6 | TRBV2 | 17 | - | TGTGCCAACCAAAGGGGGATGACGGTTTCTGGGGCCAACGTCCTGACTTTC | CANQRGMTVSGANVLTF
- | TRBJ1-2 | TRBV14 | 13 | - | TGTGCCAGCAGCCCTATTGGGAGGAAAGGCTACACCTTC | CASSPIGRKGYTF
- | TRBJ1-4 | TRBV18 | 13 | - | TGTGCCAGCTTCAGCGGGGGGAATGAAAAACTGTTTTTT | CASFSGGNEKLFF
- | TRBJ2-3 | TRBV7-9 | 16 | - | TGTGCCAGCAGCTTAGTGGGCCAGCGGACGTCAGATACGCAGTATTTT | CASSLVGQRTSDTQYF
- | TRBJ1-5 | TRBV12-5 | 14 | - | TGTGCTAGTGGTTGGGGGGAACAGTATCAGCCCCAGCATTTT | CASGWGEQYQPQHF
- | TRBJ2-3 | TRBV7-9 | 15 | - | TGTGCCAGCAGCTACGTCGGAGCCTTCACAGATACGCAGTATTTT | CASSYVGAFTDTQYF
many | TRBJ1-5 | TRBV6-1 | 15 | TRBD1 | TGTGCCAGCAGTGAAGGGACAGGGGGCTTTCAGCCCCAGCATTTT | CASSEGTGGFQPQHF
- | TRBJ1-2 | TRBV5-4 | 15 | - | TGTGCCAGCAGCTTTAGGAGGACCCAGAACTATGGCTACACCTTC | CASSFRRTQNYGYTF
- | TRBJ2-1 | TRBV3-1/TRBV3-2 | 15 | TRBD2 | TGTGCCAGCAGACCCAGCGGGGCCTCCTACAATGAGCAGTTCTTC | CASRPSGASYNEQFF
- | TRBJ2-1 | TRBV29-1 | 15 | - | TGCAGCGTTGACCCCGGGAGTGGTGCCTACAATGAGCAGTTCTTC | CSVDPGSGAYNEQFF
- | TRBJ1-5 | TRBV2 | 15 | - | TGTGCCAGCAGGTCCGGACAGCCTGTAGGTCAGCCCCAGCATTTT | CASRSGQPVGQPQHF
- | TRBJ1-1 | TRBV27 | 15 | - | TGTGCCAGCAGTTTAGAGGGAACCATGAACACTGAAGCTTTCTTT | CASSLEGTMNTEAFF
- | TRBJ1-1 | TRBV7-9 | 12 | - | TGTGCCAGCAGCTTTCCGGGGACTGAAGCTTTCTTT | CASSFPGTEAFF
once | TRBJ2-7 | TRBV18 | 17 | - | TGTGCCAGCTCTCCGGGGCGGGGCTTAGGTAGCTCCTACGAGCAGTACTTC | CASSPGRGLGSSYEQYF
once | TRBJ2-5 | TRBV4-1 | 15 | - | TGCGCCAGCAGACCAATTCTTAGGATCGCGGGGACCCAGTACTTC | CASRPILRIAGTQYF
- | TRBJ2-5 | TRBV19 | 19 | TRBD2 | TGTGCCAGTAGTCAGTGGGCCGGTGGGACTAGCGGGATCGGGGAGACCCAGTACTTC | CASSQWAGGTSGIGETQYF
- | TRBJ2-3 | TRBV3-1/TRBV3-2 | 16 | TRBD2 | TGTGCCAGCAGCCAAGATCCCGGCGGGGGGCCAGATACGCAGTATTTT | CASSQDPGGGPDTQYF
- | TRBJ1-5 | TRBV7-9 | 15 | TRBD1 | TGTGCCAGCAGCGACTCCGGGACAGCAAATCAGCCCCAGCATTTT | CASSDSGTANQPQHF
- | TRBJ2-3 | TRBV5-1 | 14 | - | TGCGCCAGCAGCAGGGGGGGGCCCGCAGATACGCAGTATTTT | CASSRGGPADTQYF
- | TRBJ2-3 | TRBV9 | 16 | TRBD2 | TGTGCCAGCAGCGTAGGAACCGGACTAGTTCCAGATACGCAGTATTTT | CASSVGTGLVPDTQYF
- | TRBJ1-5 | TRBV5-5 | 14 | - | TGTGCCAGCCGCGACAGCCTGGGGAATCAGCCCCAGCATTTT | CASRDSLGNQPQHF
- | TRBJ2-3 | TRBV10-1 | 16 | TRBD2 | TGCGCCAGCAGTGAGCGACTAGCGGGGGGGAAAGATACGCAGTATTTT | CASSERLAGGKDTQYF
- | TRBJ2-3 | TRBV19 | 13 | - | TGTGCCAGTAGCAACCGGGGCACAGATACGCAGTATTTT | CASSNRGTDTQYF
- | TRBJ2-3 | TRBV10-3 | 14 | TRBD1 | TGTGCCATCAGCGTCGACAGGGCCAGGGATACGCAGTATTTT | CAISVDRARDTQYF
- | TRBJ1-3 | TRBV5-1 | 14 | - | TGCGCCAGCAGCTTGGGGTCGGCTGGAAACACCATATATTTT | CASSLGSAGNTIYF
- | TRBJ1-1 | TRBV6-5 | 13 | - | TGTGCCAGCATTAGGCGGGCGACCACTGAAGCTTTCTTT | CASIRRATTEAFF
- | TRBJ2-6 | TRBV29-1 | 15 | - | TGCAGCGCGGCAGTAGGAGAGTCTGGGGCCAACGTCCTGACTTTC | CSAAVGESGANVLTF
- | TRBJ1-5 | TRBV30 | 15 | - | TGTGCCTGGAGTGTAACAGGACAAGTTCATCAGCCCCAGCATTTT | CAWSVTGQVHQPQHF